The present TCR beta chain was sequenced within a study of graft-versus-host responses after intestinal transplantation. Study context: Tacrolimus plus steroids were given to all recipients for around three years, preceded by anti-thymocyte globulin induction. Whole-study results and caveats: Analysis identified GvH clones in recipient marrow, with some appearing first in ileum or blood.

The germline V and J ends were trimmed by 6 bases and 1 base, with 13 bases remaining between them. Germline CDR1 MNHNS, CDR2 SASEGT. This CDR3 has 15 residues. Profiled with immunoSEQ multiplex PCR; TCRdb holds only in-frame clones, not every one. The repertoire holds 40,000 to 55,000 clones, with approximately 84% as singletons. With respect to this clone: What it binds is not known.

The material was unstimulated CD4+ T cells sorted from spleen or lymph node cells, obtained before transplant. The chain joins TRBV6-1 to TRBJ1-5; D call uncertain. The clonotype was recovered from a human donor who was the organ donor for an intestinal transplant. CDR3 protein: CASSAGSGSNQPQHF. The CDR3 DNA reads as TGTGCCAGCAGCGCAGGAAGCGGGAGCAATCAGCCCCAGCATTTT.